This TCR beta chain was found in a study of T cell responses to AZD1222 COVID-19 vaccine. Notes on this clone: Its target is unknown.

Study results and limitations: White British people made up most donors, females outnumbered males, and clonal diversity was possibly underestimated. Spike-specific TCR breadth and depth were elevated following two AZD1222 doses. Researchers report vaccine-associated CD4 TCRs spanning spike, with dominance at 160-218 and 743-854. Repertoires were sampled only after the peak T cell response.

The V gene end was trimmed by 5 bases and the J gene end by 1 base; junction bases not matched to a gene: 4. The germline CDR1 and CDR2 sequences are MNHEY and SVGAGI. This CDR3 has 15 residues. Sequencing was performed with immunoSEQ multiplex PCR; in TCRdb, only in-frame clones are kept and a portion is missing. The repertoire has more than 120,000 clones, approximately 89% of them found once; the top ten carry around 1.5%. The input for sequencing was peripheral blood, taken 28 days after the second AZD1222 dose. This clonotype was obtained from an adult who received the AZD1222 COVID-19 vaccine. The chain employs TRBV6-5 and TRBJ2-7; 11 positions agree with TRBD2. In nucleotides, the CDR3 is TGTGCCAGCAGTCCTAGCGGGAGGTTGTCCTACGAGCAGTACTTC. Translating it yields CASSPSGRLSYEQYF.